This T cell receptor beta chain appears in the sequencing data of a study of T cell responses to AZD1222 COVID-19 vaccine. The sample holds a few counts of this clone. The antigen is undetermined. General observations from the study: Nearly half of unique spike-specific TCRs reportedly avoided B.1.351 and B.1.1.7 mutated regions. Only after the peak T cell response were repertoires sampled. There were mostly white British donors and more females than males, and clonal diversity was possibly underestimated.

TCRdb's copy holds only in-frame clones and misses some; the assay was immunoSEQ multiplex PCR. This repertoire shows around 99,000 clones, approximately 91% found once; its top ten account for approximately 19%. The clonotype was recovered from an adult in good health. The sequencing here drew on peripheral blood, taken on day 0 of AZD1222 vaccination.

CDR3 region: CASSRDQETQYF. The DNA of the CDR3 is TGTGCCAGCAGCCGGGACCAAGAGACCCAGTACTTC. The chain couples TRBV12-3 or TRBV12-4 to TRBJ2-5; D remains ambiguous. Trimming pared 6 bases from V and 0 bases from J, leaving 5 bases between. CDR3 size: 12 residues.